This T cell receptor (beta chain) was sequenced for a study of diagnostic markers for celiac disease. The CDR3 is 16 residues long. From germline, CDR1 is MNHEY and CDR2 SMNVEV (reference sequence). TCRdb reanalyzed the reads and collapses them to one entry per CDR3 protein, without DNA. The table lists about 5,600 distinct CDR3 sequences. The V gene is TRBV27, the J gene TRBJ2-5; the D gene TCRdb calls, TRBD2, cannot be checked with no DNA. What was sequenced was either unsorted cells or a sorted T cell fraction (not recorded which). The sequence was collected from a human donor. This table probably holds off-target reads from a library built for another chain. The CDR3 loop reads CASSSWTSGSQETQYF.